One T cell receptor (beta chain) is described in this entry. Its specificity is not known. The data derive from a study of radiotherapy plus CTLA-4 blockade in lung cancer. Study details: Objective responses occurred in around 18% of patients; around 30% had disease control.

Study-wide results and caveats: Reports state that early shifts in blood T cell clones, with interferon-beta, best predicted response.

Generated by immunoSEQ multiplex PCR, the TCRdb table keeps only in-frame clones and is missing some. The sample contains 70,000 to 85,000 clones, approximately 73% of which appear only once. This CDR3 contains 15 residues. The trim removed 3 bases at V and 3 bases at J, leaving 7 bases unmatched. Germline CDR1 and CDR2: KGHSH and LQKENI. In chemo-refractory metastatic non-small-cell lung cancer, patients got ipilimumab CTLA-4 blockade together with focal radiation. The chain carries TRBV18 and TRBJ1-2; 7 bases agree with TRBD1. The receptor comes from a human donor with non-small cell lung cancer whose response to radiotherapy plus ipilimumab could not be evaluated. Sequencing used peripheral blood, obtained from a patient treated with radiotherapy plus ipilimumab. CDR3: CASSPSSDRDYGYTF. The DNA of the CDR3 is TGTGCCAGCTCACCTTCCTCTGACAGGGACTATGGCTACACCTTC.